Presented here are 7 T cell receptor beta chains from one specimen sequenced in a study of T cell changes during pregnancy in multiple sclerosis. Repertoires were generated with immunoSEQ multiplex PCR, while TCRdb's copy carries only in-frame clones and drops some. The sample contains about 41,000 clones, 75% to 90% of which appear only once. This specimen consisted of peripheral blood, obtained in the first trimester of pregnancy. The receptor set was obtained from a female donor in good health, enrolled as a control in a pregnancy study.

This sequence joins TRBV5-6 and TRBJ2-5, with D possibly matching TRBD1 (5 bases). The V gene lost 0 bases and the J gene lost 3 bases, with 6 bases spanning the gap. The germline gives CDR1 SGHDT, CDR2 YYEEEE. The CDR3 contains 13 residues. CDR3 protein: CASSLAREETQYF. In DNA, the CDR3 is TGTGCCAGCAGCTTGGCCAGGGAAGAGACCCAGTACTTC.

This chain links TRBV15 with TRBJ2-7; tentative D call: TRBD1 (6 bases). Germline CDR1 LNHNV, CDR2 YYDKDF (reference sequence). The CDR3 covers 15 residues. The V and J ends lost 2 bases and 7 bases respectively, with 18 bases between them. The CDR3 DNA reads TGTGCCACCAGCAGAAGCAGACAGGTTCAAGGGGAGCAGTACTTC. It is translated as CATSRSRQVQGEQYF.

This clone occurred once. CDR3 DNA: TGTGCCTGGAGTGTAAACATACTATCGAACACCGGGGAGCTGTTTTTT. Translating gives CAWSVNILSNTGELFF. This chain links TRBV30 with TRBJ2-2; D is unresolved. The V and J ends lost 0 bases and 0 bases respectively, with 11 bases between them. In germline, CDR1 is GTSNPN, CDR2 SVGIG (reference sequence). CDR3 length: 16 amino acids.

The chain carries TRBV4-2 and TRBJ1-6; 8 bases line up with TRBD1. Germline trimming cut 3 bases from V and 7 bases from J; bases unmatched to any gene: 11. The CDR3 contains 17 residues. Germline V lookup: CDR1 LGHNA, CDR2 YNFKEQ. The CDR3 DNA reads TGTGCCAGCAGCCAGGTTCTCGACAGGGGTAACAATTCACCCCTCCACTTT. It specifies CASSQVLDRGNNSPLHF.

This clone appeared once. The chain recombines TRBV9 with TRBJ1-1, with TRBD1 identical over 12 bases. The CDR3 covers 17 residues. Germline assignment: CDR1 SGDLS and CDR2 YYNGEE. The V segment lost 3 bases and the J segment 4 bases; nucleotides outside the gene matches: 10. CDR3 residues: CASSAGTGGNLGTEAFF. The DNA for the CDR3 is TGTGCCAGCAGCGCCGGGACAGGGGGCAATTTGGGCACTGAAGCTTTCTTT.

The rearrangement links TRBV4-2 to TRBJ2-2, with 10 bases matching TRBD2. The CDR3 totals 16 residues. Trimming took 0 bases from V and 6 from J; bases not matched to a gene: 4. The germline V gene encodes CDR1 LGHNA and CDR2 YNFKEQ. The CDR3 coding sequence is TGTGCCAGCAGCCAAGAACTAGCGGGGCCCCCCGGGGAGCTGTTTTTT. The encoded protein is CASSQELAGPPGELFF.

The chain uses TRBV30 and TRBJ1-4; the match to TRBD1 covers 7 bases. Germline V gene data show CDR1 as GTSNPN and CDR2 as SVGIG (reference sequence). V lost 1 base, J lost 5 bases, and 7 bases stayed unmatched. The CDR3 extends over 15 amino acids. The CDR3 loop is CAWSDLGQSNEKLFF. CDR3 bases: TGTGCCTGGAGTGATTTGGGACAGAGCAATGAAAAACTGTTTTTT.